This TCR beta chain originates from a study of T cells in Graves' hyperthyroidism and ophthalmopathy. General study results and limits: Among clonotypes expanded in thyroid above 0.001, most were also found in blood. The model foresaw ophthalmopathy a median around 6.4 months prior to onset.

RNA transcripts provided the source from which TCR beta CDR3 regions were amplified. The study used the HTBI primer set for a first-round RT-PCR of the TCR CDR3. TCRdb processed the multiplex PCR reads anew with MiXCR; each CDR3 protein has one entry. Of 300,000 or so distinct CDR3 sequences listed, 16% were seen once; the top ten hold around 34%. The PBMCs had their origin in roughly 9.8 ml of fresh peripheral blood. V was clipped by 6 bases and J by 6 bases, with 12 bases between them. This CDR3 is 14 amino acids long. Germline V CDR1 and CDR2: SNHLY, FYNNEI. This clonotype has a count of ten or more. Its cognate antigen is unknown.

V gene TRBV2 combines with J gene TRBJ1-6; a possible D gene is TRBD1 (5 bases). Sequenced: blood. This sequence originates from a man aged 25 to 40 with Graves' hyperthyroidism. The CDR3 loop is CASSLWGGNSPLHF. The CDR3 DNA reads TGTGCCAGCAGCCTCTGGGGCGGTAATTCACCCCTCCACTTT.